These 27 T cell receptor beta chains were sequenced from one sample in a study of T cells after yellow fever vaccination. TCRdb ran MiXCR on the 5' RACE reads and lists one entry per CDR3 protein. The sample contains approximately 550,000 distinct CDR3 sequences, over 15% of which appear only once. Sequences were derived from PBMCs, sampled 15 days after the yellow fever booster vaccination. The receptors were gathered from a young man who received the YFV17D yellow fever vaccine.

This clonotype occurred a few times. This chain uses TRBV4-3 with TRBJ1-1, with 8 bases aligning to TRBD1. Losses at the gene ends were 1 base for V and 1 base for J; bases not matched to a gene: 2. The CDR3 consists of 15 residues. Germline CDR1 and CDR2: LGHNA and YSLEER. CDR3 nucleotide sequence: TGCGCCAGCAGCCAAGTTGGACAGGGGAACACTGAAGCTTTCTTT. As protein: CASSQVGQGNTEAFF.

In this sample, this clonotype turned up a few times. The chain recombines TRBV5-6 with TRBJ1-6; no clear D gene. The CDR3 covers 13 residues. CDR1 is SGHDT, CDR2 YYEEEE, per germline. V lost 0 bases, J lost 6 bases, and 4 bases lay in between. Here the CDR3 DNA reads TGTGCCAGCAGCTTGGACACTAATTCACCCCTCCACTTT. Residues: CASSLDTNSPLHF.

This CDR3 reads CASSPKVLARQETQYF. The CDR3 coding sequence is TGTGCCAGCAGCCCTAAGGTGCTAGCGAGGCAAGAGACCCAGTACTTC. The chain has TRBV7-2 and TRBJ2-5; a possible D gene is TRBD2 (6 bases). V lost 5 bases, J lost 2 bases, and 18 bases lay in between. Germline V gene sequence: CDR1 SGHTA, CDR2 FQGNSA. This CDR3 contains 16 residues.

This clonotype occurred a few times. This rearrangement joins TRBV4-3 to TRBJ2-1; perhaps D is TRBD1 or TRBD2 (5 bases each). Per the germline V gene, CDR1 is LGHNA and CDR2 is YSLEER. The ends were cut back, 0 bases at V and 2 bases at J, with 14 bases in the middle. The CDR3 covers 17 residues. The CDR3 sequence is CASSQDGGALTYNEQFF. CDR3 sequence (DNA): TGCGCCAGCAGCCAAGATGGGGGAGCCCTAACCTACAATGAGCAGTTCTTC.

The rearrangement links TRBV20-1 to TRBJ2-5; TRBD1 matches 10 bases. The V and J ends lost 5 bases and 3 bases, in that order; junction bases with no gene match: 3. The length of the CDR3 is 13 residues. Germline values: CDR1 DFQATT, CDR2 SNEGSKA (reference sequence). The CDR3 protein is CSAPGTGEETQYF. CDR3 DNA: TGCAGTGCTCCCGGGACAGGGGAAGAGACCCAGTACTTC.

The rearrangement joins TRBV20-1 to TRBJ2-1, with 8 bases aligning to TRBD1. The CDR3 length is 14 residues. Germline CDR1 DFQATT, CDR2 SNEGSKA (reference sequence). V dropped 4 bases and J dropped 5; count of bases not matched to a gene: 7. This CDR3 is CSATRRGLDNEQFF. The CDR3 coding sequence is TGCAGTGCTACCCGCAGGGGGCTTGACAATGAGCAGTTCTTC.

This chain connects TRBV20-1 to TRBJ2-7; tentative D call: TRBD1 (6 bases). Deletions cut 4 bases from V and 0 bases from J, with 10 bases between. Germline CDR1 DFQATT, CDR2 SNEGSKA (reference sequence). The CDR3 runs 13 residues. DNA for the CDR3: TGCAGTGCTAACAGGGTGAGCTCCTACGAGCAGTACTTC. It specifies CSANRVSSYEQYF.

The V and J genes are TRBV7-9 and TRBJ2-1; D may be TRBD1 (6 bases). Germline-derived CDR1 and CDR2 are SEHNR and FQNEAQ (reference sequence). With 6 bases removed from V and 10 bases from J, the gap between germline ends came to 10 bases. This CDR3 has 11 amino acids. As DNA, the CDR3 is TGTGCCAGCAGTACAGGGATGGAGCAGTTCTTC. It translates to CASSTGMEQFF.

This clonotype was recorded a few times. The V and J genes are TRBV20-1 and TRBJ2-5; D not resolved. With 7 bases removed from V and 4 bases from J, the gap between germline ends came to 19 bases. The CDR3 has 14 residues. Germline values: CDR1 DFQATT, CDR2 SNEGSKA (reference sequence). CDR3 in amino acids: CSGLGSVLGETQYF. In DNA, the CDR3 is TGCAGTGGTCTAGGGTCGGTTCTTGGAGAGACCCAGTACTTC.

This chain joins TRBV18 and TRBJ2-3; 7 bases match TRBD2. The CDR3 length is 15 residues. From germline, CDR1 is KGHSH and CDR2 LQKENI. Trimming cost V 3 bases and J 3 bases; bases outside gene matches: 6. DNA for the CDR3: TGTGCCAGCTCACCCCGGACTAGGGGAACAGATACGCAGTATTTT. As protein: CASSPRTRGTDTQYF.

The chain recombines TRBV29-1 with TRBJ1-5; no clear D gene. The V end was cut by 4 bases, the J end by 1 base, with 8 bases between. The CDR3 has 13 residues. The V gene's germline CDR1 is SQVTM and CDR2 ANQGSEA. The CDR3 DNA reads TGCAGCGTTGCACCCGCCAGCAATCAGCCCCAGCATTTT. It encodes CSVAPASNQPQHF.

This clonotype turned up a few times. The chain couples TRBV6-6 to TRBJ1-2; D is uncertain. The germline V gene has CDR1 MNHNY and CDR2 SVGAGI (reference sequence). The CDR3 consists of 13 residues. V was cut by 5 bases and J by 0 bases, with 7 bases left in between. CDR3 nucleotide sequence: TGTGCCAGCAGTCCACCCACTAACTATGGCTACACCTTC. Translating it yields CASSPPTNYGYTF.

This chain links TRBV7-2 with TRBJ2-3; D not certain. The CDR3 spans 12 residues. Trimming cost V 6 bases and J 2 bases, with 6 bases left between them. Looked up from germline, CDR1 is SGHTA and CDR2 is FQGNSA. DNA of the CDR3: TGTGCCAGCAGGGCGGACACAGATACGCAGTATTTT. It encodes CASRADTDTQYF. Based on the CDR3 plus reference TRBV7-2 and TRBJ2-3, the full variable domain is GAGVSQSPSNKVTEKGKDVELRCDPISGHTALYWYRQSLGQGLEFLIYFQGNSAPDKSGLPSDRFSAERTGGSVSTLTIQRTQQEDSAVYLCASRADTDTQYFGPGTRLTVL.

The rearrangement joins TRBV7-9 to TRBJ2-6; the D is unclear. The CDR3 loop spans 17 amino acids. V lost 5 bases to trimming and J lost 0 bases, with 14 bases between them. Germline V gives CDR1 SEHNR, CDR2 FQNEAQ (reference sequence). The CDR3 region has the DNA TGTGCCAGCAGCCAAAGCCGACGGCTCTCTGGGGCCAACGTCCTGACTTTC. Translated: CASSQSRRLSGANVLTF. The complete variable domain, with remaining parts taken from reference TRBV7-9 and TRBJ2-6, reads DTGVSQNPRHKITKRGQNVTFRCDPISEHNRLYWYRQTLGQGPEFLTYFQNEAQLEKSRLLSDRFSAERPKGSFSTLEIQRTEQGDSAMYLCASSQSRRLSGANVLTFGAGSRLTVL.

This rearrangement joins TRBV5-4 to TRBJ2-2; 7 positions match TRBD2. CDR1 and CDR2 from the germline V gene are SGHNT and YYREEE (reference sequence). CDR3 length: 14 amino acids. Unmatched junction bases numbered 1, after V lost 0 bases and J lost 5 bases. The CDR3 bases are TGTGCCAGCAGCTTGGAAGCGGGGACCGGGGAGCTGTTTTTT. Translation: CASSLEAGTGELFF.

CDR3 in DNA: TGCAGTGCTGATAAGGGGGCTGGGGCCAACGTCCTGACTTTC. Amino acids: CSADKGAGANVLTF. V usage is TRBV20-1 and J usage is TRBJ2-6; D perhaps matches TRBD1 (6 bases). CDR1 is DFQATT and CDR2 is SNEGSKA in the germline V gene (reference sequence). Trimming left V 5 bases short and J 2 bases short, with 10 bases between. The CDR3 covers 14 residues.

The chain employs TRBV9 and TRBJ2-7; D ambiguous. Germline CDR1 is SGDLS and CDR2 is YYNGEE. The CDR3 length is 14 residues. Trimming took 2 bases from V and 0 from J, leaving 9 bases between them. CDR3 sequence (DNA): TGTGCCAGCAGCGTCGACCTGAGCTCCTACGAGCAGTACTTC. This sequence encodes CASSVDLSSYEQYF. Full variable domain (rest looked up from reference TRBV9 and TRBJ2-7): DSGVTQTPKHLITATGQRVTLRCSPRSGDLSVYWYQQSLDQGLQFLIQYYNGEERAKGNILERFSAQQFPDLHSELNLSSLELGDSALYFCASSVDLSSYEQYFGPGTRLTVT.

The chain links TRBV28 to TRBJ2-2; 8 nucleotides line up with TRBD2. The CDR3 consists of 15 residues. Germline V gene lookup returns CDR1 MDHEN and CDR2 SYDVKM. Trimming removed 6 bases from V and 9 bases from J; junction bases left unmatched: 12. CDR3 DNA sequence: TGTGCCAGCAGGGGCCTCGGGAGGGCCGGTCGGGAGCTGTTTTTT. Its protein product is CASRGLGRAGRELFF.

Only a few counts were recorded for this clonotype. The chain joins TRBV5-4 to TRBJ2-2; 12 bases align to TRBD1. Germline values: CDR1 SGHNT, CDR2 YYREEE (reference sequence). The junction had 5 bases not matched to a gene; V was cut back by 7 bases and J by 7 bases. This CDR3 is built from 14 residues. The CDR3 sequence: CASWDRGRSGELFF. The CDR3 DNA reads TGTGCCAGCTGGGACAGGGGGCGTAGCGGGGAGCTGTTTTTT.

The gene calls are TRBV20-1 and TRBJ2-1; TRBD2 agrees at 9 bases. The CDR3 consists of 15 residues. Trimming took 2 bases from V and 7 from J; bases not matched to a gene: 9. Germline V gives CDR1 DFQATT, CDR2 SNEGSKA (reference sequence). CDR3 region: CSARRGSGSINEQFF. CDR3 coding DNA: TGCAGTGCTAGACGTGGTAGCGGGAGCATTAATGAGCAGTTCTTC.

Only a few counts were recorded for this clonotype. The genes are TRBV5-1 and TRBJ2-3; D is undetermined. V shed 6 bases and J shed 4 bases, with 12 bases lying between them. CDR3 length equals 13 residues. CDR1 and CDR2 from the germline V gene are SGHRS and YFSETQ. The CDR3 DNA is TGCGCCAGCAATCTCAATATGGCAGATACGCAGTATTTT. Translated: CASNLNMADTQYF.

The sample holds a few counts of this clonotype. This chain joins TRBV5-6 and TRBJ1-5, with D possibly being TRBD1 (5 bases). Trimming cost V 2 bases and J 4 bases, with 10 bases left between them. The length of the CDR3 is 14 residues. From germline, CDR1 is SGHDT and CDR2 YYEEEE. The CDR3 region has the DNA TGTGCCAGCAGCTTATACAGGCTTAATCAGCCCCAGCATTTT. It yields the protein CASSLYRLNQPQHF.

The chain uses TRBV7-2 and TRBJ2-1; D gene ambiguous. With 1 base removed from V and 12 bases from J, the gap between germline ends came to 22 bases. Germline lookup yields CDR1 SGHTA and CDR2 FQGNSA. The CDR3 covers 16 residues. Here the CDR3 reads CASSLERVRRRVWQFF. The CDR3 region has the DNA TGTGCCAGCAGCTTAGAAAGAGTCAGACGCCGCGTTTGGCAGTTCTTC.

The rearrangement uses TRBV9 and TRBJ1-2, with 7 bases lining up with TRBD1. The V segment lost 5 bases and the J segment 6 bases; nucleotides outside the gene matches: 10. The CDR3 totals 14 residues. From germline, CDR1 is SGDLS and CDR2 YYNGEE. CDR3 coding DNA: TGTGCCAGCAGGAAACAGGGGTCTCCTGATGGCTACACCTTC. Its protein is CASRKQGSPDGYTF.

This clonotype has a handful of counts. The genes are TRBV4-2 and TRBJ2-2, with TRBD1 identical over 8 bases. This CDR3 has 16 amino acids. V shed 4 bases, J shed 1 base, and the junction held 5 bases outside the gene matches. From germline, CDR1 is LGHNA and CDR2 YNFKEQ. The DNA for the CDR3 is TGTGCCAGCAGCCCTGCGGGACAGGAGAACACCGGGGAGCTGTTTTTT. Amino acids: CASSPAGQENTGELFF.

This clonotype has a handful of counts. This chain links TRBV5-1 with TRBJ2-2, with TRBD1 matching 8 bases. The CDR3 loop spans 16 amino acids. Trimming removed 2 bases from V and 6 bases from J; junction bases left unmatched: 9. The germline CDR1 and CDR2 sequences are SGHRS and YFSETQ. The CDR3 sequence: CASSFMAGGLPGELFF. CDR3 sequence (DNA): TGCGCCAGCAGCTTCATGGCAGGGGGCCTACCCGGGGAGCTGTTTTTT.

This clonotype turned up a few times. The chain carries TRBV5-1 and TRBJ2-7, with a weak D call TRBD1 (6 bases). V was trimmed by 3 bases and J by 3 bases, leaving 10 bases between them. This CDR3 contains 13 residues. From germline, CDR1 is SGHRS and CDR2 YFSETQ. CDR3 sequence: CASSWSQGYEQYF. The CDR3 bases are TGCGCCAGCAGCTGGTCACAGGGCTACGAGCAGTACTTC.